This record covers a single T cell receptor (beta chain). Its antigen is undetermined. CDR3 length: 12 amino acids. V lost 6 bases and J 9 bases, leaving 13 bases between the germline ends. Germline V gene lookup returns CDR1 MDHEN and CDR2 SYDVKM. The protocol was immunoSEQ multiplex PCR, while the TCRdb copy is restricted to in-frame clones and leaves out a portion. The data show 2 million to 2.5 million clones, just under 95% seen once. The data stem from a study of shared clonotypes between healthy human individuals. Study-wide results and caveats: It was expected that sequencing depth would affect clonotype sharing among donors.

The chain is built from TRBV28 and TRBJ2-3; unclear D gene. Input material: naive CD4+ T cells from PBMCs. This sample's subset: CD45RA+ positively selected. This TCR was sampled from a man between 18 and 35 years old in good health. Some clones in this sample may be carry-over from other donors' samples. CDR3 sequence: CASSLQIRTQYF. The DNA for the CDR3 is TGTGCCAGCAGCCTGCAGATTCGGACGCAGTATTTT.